Shown below are 14 T cell receptor beta chains from a single sample sequenced in a study of blood T cells in healthy people across ages. Then a second PCR, running roughly 6 to 11 cycles, was carried out with a sample-barcoded 5' primer and a J-beta primer mix. TCRdb reprocessed the 5' RACE reads via MiXCR and lists one record per CDR3 protein. The table has approximately 1,700,000 distinct CDR3 sequences, roughly two fifths seen once. The source material was blood. The source is a human donor in good health.

V usage is TRBV7-3 and J usage is TRBJ2-1; 15 bases agree with TRBD2. The V and J ends lost 5 bases and 13 bases, in that order; junction bases with no gene match: 15. Germline V CDR1 and CDR2: SGHTA, FQGTGA. This CDR3 comprises 17 residues. Here the CDR3 DNA reads TGTGCCAGCAGCCCAGGACTAGCGGGGGGGCTTGGGGAGACCCAGTTCTTC. Protein product: CASSPGLAGGLGETQFF.

This sequence joins TRBV7-2 and TRBJ2-3; 8 positions agree with TRBD2. The CDR3 spans 16 residues. J lost 5 bases, V lost 5 bases, and 12 bases had no gene match. From germline, CDR1 is SGHTA and CDR2 FQGNSA. The chain's CDR3 is CASSPHGGAAGDTQYF. In nucleotides, the CDR3 is TGTGCCAGCAGCCCACACGGGGGGGCTGCGGGAGATACGCAGTATTTT.

The rearrangement links TRBV5-1 to TRBJ2-4; D not resolved. The V end was cut by 2 bases, the J end by 2 bases, with 8 bases between. Germline CDR1 SGHRS, CDR2 YFSETQ. The CDR3 covers 14 residues. Written as DNA, the CDR3 is TGCGCCAGCAGCTTCGAAGCGACCAAAAACATTCAGTACTTC. Its protein product is CASSFEATKNIQYF.

This clonotype showed up just a few times. The genes are TRBV10-3 and TRBJ2-1; TRBD1 matches 8 bases. CDR3 size: 14 residues. V lost 6 bases and J lost 10; bases outside the gene matches: 11. From germline, CDR1 is ENHRY and CDR2 SYGVKD. This CDR3 reads CAISPGQGVGEQFF. CDR3 sequence (DNA): TGTGCCATCAGCCCAGGACAGGGTGTAGGAGAGCAGTTCTTC.

V is TRBV10-3 and J is TRBJ2-5; TRBD2 aligns across 8 bases. The CDR3 totals 15 residues. CDR1 is ENHRY and CDR2 is SYGVKD in the germline V gene. V was pared by 2 bases and J by 5 bases, with 7 bases of the junction left unmatched. CDR3 sequence reads: CAISEPGLADETQYF. CDR3 nucleotides: TGTGCCATCAGTGAGCCAGGACTAGCTGACGAGACCCAGTACTTC.

This chain uses TRBV4-1 with TRBJ2-4; the match to TRBD2 covers 7 bases. The DNA end favors TRBJ2-5, so the J call may be wrong. Germline assignment: CDR1 MGHRA and CDR2 YSYEKL. This CDR3 comprises 15 residues. The CDR3 loop is CASSSRLGGGRTQYF. CDR3 nucleotides: TGCGCCAGCAGCTCGCGACTGGGGGGAGGGAGGACCCAGTACTTC.

This clonotype was counted a single time. V and J are TRBV28 and TRBJ1-5; D is ambiguous. This CDR3 region has 17 residues. Trimming took off 5 bases at V and 3 bases at J, with 20 bases between the two ends. Per germline, CDR1 MDHEN and CDR2 SYDVKM. CDR3 DNA: TGTGCCAGCAGTCTTTACGCCCCCACCGACCTCAATCAGCCCCAGCATTTT. It yields the protein CASSLYAPTDLNQPQHF.

The genes are TRBV7-2 and TRBJ2-3; TRBD1 or TRBD2 may be the D gene (6 bases each). The CDR3 is made up of 15 amino acids. Germline V CDR1 and CDR2: SGHTA, FQGNSA. The V end lost 3 bases, the J end lost 7 bases, and 17 bases lay between the germline ends. The CDR3 nucleotides read TGTGCCAGCAGCTTCGGGGGCGCGGGTTGGCATACGCAGTATTTT. It is translated as CASSFGGAGWHTQYF. The variable domain in full, completed from reference TRBV7-2 and TRBJ2-3, reads GAGVSQSPSNKVTEKGKDVELRCDPISGHTALYWYRQSLGQGLEFLIYFQGNSAPDKSGLPSDRFSAERTGGSVSTLTIQRTQQEDSAVYLCASSFGGAGWHTQYFGPGTRLTVL.

The chain carries TRBV4-1 and TRBJ1-1; D may be TRBD1 (5 bases). The CDR3 has 17 residues. Germline V gene lookup returns CDR1 MGHRA and CDR2 YSYEKL. V lost 2 bases to trimming and J lost 3 bases, with 19 bases between them. CDR3 in amino acids: CASSQYIRTGGYTEAFF. The CDR3, as DNA: TGCGCCAGCAGCCAATATATTCGAACAGGAGGGTACACTGAAGCTTTCTTT.

The sample holds many counts of this clonotype. The J gene is TRBJ1-2, the V gene TRBV5-8; D remains ambiguous. This CDR3 spans 14 amino acids. Trimming cost V 0 bases and J 0 bases, with 6 bases left between them. Germline V gives CDR1 SGHTS, CDR2 YDEGEE. CDR3 region: CASSLGPANYGYTF. CDR3 bases: TGTGCCAGCAGCTTGGGACCAGCTAACTATGGCTACACCTTC.

Points on this clonotype: This may arise from a read error, as a much more abundant clone is one base away. A read error is likely, as this CDR3 ends without the conserved phenylalanine or tryptophan. The chain has TRBV20-1 and TRBJ2-5; 8 bases match TRBD2. The germline V gene has CDR1 DFQATT and CDR2 SNEGSKA (reference sequence). The CDR3 contains 13 residues. Losses at the gene ends were 5 bases for V and 4 bases for J; bases not matched to a gene: 6. CDR3 loop: CSAPRGGGETQYL. The DNA of the CDR3 is TGCAGTGCTCCCCGGGGGGGCGGAGAGACCCAGTACTTG.

This sequence joins TRBV12-3 or TRBV12-4 and TRBJ1-2, with D unresolved. V was trimmed by 4 bases and J by 4 bases, leaving 19 bases between them. CDR3 length: 16 residues. The CDR3 sequence is CASSWAGTQTGYGYTF. The CDR3 DNA is TGTGCCAGCAGTTGGGCGGGAACCCAAACGGGCTATGGCTACACCTTC.

J is TRBJ1-1 and V is TRBV29-1; unclear D gene. The CDR3 has 14 amino acids. The V end was cut by 4 bases, the J end by 3 bases, with 15 bases between. Germline V gene data show CDR1 as SQVTM and CDR2 as ANQGSEA. Here the CDR3 reads CSVVPSTPDTEAFF. CDR3 sequence (DNA): TGCAGCGTTGTACCTTCGACGCCGGACACTGAAGCTTTCTTT.

This chain uses TRBV20-1 with TRBJ1-2; D call uncertain. This CDR3 is built from 14 residues. The V gene lost 2 bases and the J gene lost 4 bases, with 14 bases spanning the gap. Germline V gene sequence: CDR1 DFQATT, CDR2 SNEGSKA (reference sequence). CDR3 DNA: TGCAGTGCTAGATCGGGGAGGGATGGCTATGGCTACACCTTC. Translating it yields CSARSGRDGYGYTF.